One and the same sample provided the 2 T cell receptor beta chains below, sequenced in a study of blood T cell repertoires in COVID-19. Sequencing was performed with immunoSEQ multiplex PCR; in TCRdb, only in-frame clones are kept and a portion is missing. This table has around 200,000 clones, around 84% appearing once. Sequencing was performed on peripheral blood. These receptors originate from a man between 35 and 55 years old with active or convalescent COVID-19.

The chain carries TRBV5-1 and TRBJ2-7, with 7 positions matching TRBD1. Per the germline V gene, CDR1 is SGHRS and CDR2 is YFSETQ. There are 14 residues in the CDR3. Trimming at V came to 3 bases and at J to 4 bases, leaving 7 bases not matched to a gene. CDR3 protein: CASSSTGTAYEQYF. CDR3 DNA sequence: TGCGCCAGCAGCTCCACCGGGACAGCTTACGAGCAGTACTTC.

The CDR3 coding sequence is TGTGCCAGCAGTTTATGGGGGGTGGACAGGGGGTATGAAAAACTGTTTTTT. Its protein is CASSLWGVDRGYEKLFF. The V and J genes are TRBV28 and TRBJ1-4, with 10 nucleotides matching TRBD1. Unmatched junction bases numbered 7, after V lost 0 bases and J lost 6 bases. The CDR3 sequence is 17 residues long. CDR1 and CDR2 from the germline V gene are MDHEN and SYDVKM.